This T cell receptor (beta chain) appears in the sequencing data of a study of blood T cell repertoires in COVID-19. Turning to the study itself: Spain, Italy and the United States supplied samples that represented acute and convalescent COVID-19.

As handled by the study authors: Researchers report that nucleated cell counts were estimated from reference gene primer amplification. The method was immunoSEQ multiplex PCR; TCRdb's version includes in-frame clones alone and lacks a portion of them. V and J calls and clone size are copied from that table; D and trimming were computed from the DNA. The table lists just under 40,000 clones, roughly 85% of them singletons. On this clone: The same CDR3 also results from other DNA sequences found in this sample.

The source material was peripheral blood. The clonotype originates from a human donor in a cohort sampled during active COVID-19.

CDR3 amino acids: CASSPRAGGYNEQFF. In nucleotides, the CDR3 is TGTGCCAGCTCACCAAGGGCGGGAGGATACAATGAGCAGTTCTTC. The gene calls are TRBV18 and TRBJ2-1; 8 bases are a match to TRBD2. V shed 2 bases, J shed 4 bases, and the junction held 4 bases outside the gene matches. Germline CDR1 and CDR2: KGHSH and LQKENI. The CDR3 loop spans 15 amino acids.